Below, 4 T cell receptor beta chains from the same sample are listed, as sequenced in a study of T-cell reconstitution after alpha-beta-depleted transplantation in children. It was with unique molecular identifiers that the TCRbeta library was prepared. TCRdb processed the PCR reads anew with MiXCR; each CDR3 protein has one entry. The repertoire holds around 180,000 distinct CDR3 sequences, with over 8.5% as singletons. Sequencing used PBMCs, obtained before TCRalphabeta/CD19-depleted stem cell transplant. The receptor set was obtained from a boy between 2 and 10 years old with acute myeloid leukemia, due to receive a stem cell transplant.

This clonotype was seen ten or more times. The CDR3 bases are TGTGCCAGCAGCTTCGATTGGGGCCGACGAAATCAGCCCCAGCATTTT. It yields the protein CASSFDWGRRNQPQHF. The chain combines TRBV7-8 with TRBJ1-5, with D possibly TRBD1 on 5 matching bases. Trimming stripped 3 bases from V and 4 bases from J, with 16 bases between. This CDR3 contains 16 residues. Germline V lookup: CDR1 SGHVS, CDR2 FQNEAQ. The full variable domain, its missing parts supplied by reference TRBV7-8 and TRBJ1-5, is GAGVSQSPRYKVAKRGQDVALRCDPISGHVSLFWYQQALGQGPEFLTYFQNEAQLDKSGLPSDRFFAERPEGSVSTLKIQRTQQEDSAVYLCASSFDWGRRNQPQHFGDGTRLSIL.

This clonotype was counted at least ten times. CDR3 sequence: CSAEGLSGSPDTQYF. The CDR3, as DNA: TGCAGCGCCGAAGGGCTCAGCGGGAGTCCAGATACGCAGTATTTT. The chain carries TRBV29-1 and TRBJ2-3; 8 nucleotides line up with TRBD2. The J segment lost 4 bases and the V segment lost 7 bases, leaving 13 bases of the junction unmatched. CDR3 length: 15 residues. Germline V lookup: CDR1 SQVTM, CDR2 ANQGSEA.

This clonotype was seen at least ten times. The V call is TRBV10-3, the J call TRBJ2-3; 7 bases are shared with TRBD2. The CDR3 has 14 residues. The ends lost 7 bases at V and 8 bases at J; junction bases unmatched: 12. Germline V CDR1 and CDR2: ENHRY, SYGVKD. This CDR3 reads CAIKWGGGSGTQYF. The CDR3 DNA reads as TGTGCCATCAAGTGGGGTGGCGGGAGTGGTACGCAGTATTTT.

Comment on this clonotype: A much larger clone lies one base from this, so it may be a read error. The chain joins TRBV3-1 to TRBJ2-1; 7 positions agree with TRBD2. CDR1 LGHDT and CDR2 YNNKEL come from the germline V gene (reference sequence). The CDR3 has 17 amino acids. CDR3 amino acids: CASTQVPLTSLRDEQFF. The DNA of the CDR3 is TGTGCCAGCACCCAAGTTCCACTGACTAGCTTGAGGGATGAGCAGTTCTTC.